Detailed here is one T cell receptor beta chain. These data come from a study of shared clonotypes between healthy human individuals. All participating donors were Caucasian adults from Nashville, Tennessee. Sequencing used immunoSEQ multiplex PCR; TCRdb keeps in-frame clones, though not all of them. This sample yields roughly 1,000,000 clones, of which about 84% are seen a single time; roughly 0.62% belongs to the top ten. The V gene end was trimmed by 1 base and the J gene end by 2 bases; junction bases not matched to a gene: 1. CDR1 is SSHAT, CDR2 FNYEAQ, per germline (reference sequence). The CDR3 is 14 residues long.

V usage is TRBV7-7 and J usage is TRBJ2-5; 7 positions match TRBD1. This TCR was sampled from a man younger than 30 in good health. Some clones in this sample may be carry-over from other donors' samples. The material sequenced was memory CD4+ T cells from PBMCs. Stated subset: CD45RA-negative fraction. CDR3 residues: CASSLGRGQETQYF. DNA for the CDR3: TGTGCCAGCAGCTTAGGCAGGGGGCAAGAGACCCAGTACTTC.